What follows are 16 T cell receptor beta chains derived from one specimen sequenced in a study of Ad26.COV2.S vaccination and SARS-CoV-2 variants. The data were produced by immunoSEQ multiplex PCR, yet TCRdb's version contains in-frame clones alone and is incomplete. In the table there are nearly 95,000 clones, roughly 84% of which are singletons. Sequenced here: peripheral blood, sampled after recovery from COVID-19. The receptors originated from a human donor who had recovered from COVID-19.

The J gene is TRBJ2-5, the V gene TRBV4-2, with a tentative D call TRBD1 (6 bases). V lost 0 bases and J lost 1, with 12 bases in between. Germline CDR1 reads LGHNA; CDR2 reads YNFKEQ. The CDR3 consists of 16 residues. Here the CDR3 reads CASSQDGGRAQETQYF. The CDR3 DNA sequence: TGTGCCAGCAGCCAAGATGGGGGCAGGGCCCAAGAGACCCAGTACTTC.

This rearrangement joins TRBV28 to TRBJ1-4, with 8 bases that match TRBD1. With 4 bases clipped from V and 7 bases from J, the junction kept 5 bases outside the gene matches. The germline V gene encodes CDR1 MDHEN and CDR2 SYDVKM. CDR3 length: 14 amino acids. The CDR3 sequence: CASSYRTGIEKLFF. CDR3 DNA sequence: TGTGCCAGCAGTTATCGGACAGGGATTGAAAAACTGTTTTTT. Using reference TRBV28 and TRBJ1-4 for the parts outside the CDR3, the full variable domain is DVKVTQSSRYLVKRTGEKVFLECVQDMDHENMFWYRQDPGLGLRLIYFSYDVKMKEKGDIPEGYSVSREKKERFSLILESASTNQTSMYLCASSYRTGIEKLFFGSGTQLSVL.

To note about this clone: The same CDR3 also results from other DNA sequences found in this sample. The chain employs TRBV7-2 and TRBJ2-7; D is possibly TRBD1 (6 bases). The V gene lost 0 bases and the J gene lost 5 bases, with 11 bases spanning the gap. In germline, CDR1 is SGHTA, CDR2 FQGNSA. The CDR3 is 14 amino acids. DNA of the CDR3: TGTGCCAGCAGCTTAGCAGCAGGGGCCAACGAGCAGTACTTC. It encodes CASSLAAGANEQYF.

The CDR3 DNA reads as TGTGCCAGCAGTGAAGCGGGGCAGGGGGCTTTCTTT. Translated: CASSEAGQGAFF. J is TRBJ1-1 and V is TRBV2; tentative D call: TRBD1 (6 bases). V lost 0 bases and J lost 11, with 10 bases in between. This CDR3 comprises 12 residues. Per germline, CDR1 SNHLY and CDR2 FYNNEI.

This chain links TRBV9 with TRBJ2-3; a possible D gene is TRBD2 (5 bases). Germline CDR1 is SGDLS and CDR2 is YYNGEE. The CDR3 consists of 15 residues. V gave up 3 bases and J gave up 6 bases, with 17 bases separating them. The CDR3 here is CASSAPGSMGDTQYF. DNA of the CDR3: TGTGCCAGCAGCGCCCCGGGGTCCATGGGGGATACGCAGTATTTT.

The V gene is TRBV6-2 or TRBV6-3, the J gene TRBJ2-7; D call uncertain. The CDR3 contains 11 residues. Germline V gives CDR1 MNHEY, CDR2 SVGEGT. V was shortened by 4 bases and J by 0 bases, with 1 base between the two germline ends. CDR3 DNA sequence: TGTGCCAGCAGTTTCTCCTACGAGCAGTACTTC. It translates to CASSFSYEQYF.

The chain is built from TRBV30 and TRBJ1-5, with 8 bases lining up with TRBD1. J gave up 2 bases and V 2 bases, and 14 bases lay outside the gene matches. This CDR3 spans 18 amino acids. The germline CDR1 and CDR2 sequences are GTSNPN and SVGIG (reference sequence). The CDR3 bases are TGTGCCTGGAGTCCTACCCCGGGACAGGTTCGAGGCAATCAGCCCCAGCATTTT. This sequence encodes CAWSPTPGQVRGNQPQHF.

The chain links TRBV15 to TRBJ2-7, with D possibly TRBD1 on 5 matching bases. V gave up 2 bases and J gave up 1 base, with 12 bases separating them. This CDR3 region has 15 residues. The V gene's germline CDR1 is LNHNV and CDR2 YYDKDF (reference sequence). CDR3 sequence (DNA): TGTGCCACCAGCAGACGTGACAGCCGTTCCTACGAGCAGTACTTC. Its translation is CATSRRDSRSYEQYF.

This rearrangement joins TRBV9 to TRBJ2-2; TRBD1 aligns across 7 bases. V lost 3 bases to trimming and J lost 7 bases; unmatched junction nucleotides: 3. The CDR3 is made up of 13 amino acids. Germline loops: CDR1 SGDLS, CDR2 YYNGEE. CDR3 coding DNA: TGTGCCAGCAGCGCAGGGGGAAACGGGGAGCTGTTTTTT. This gives the protein CASSAGGNGELFF.

The chain uses TRBV9 and TRBJ2-7; tentative D call: TRBD1 (6 bases). V lost 4 bases, J lost 9 bases, and 17 bases lay in between. Germline CDR1 is SGDLS and CDR2 is YYNGEE. The CDR3 runs to 13 residues. CDR3 protein: CASSLTDSGRQYF. CDR3 sequence (DNA): TGTGCCAGCAGCCTAACGGACAGCGGCAGGCAGTACTTC.

This chain joins TRBV14 and TRBJ2-5; weak D call: TRBD2 (6 bases). Germline V gene sequence: CDR1 SGHDN, CDR2 FVKESK. The CDR3 has 17 amino acids. V lost 0 bases and J lost 4, with 18 bases in between. The CDR3 loop reads CASSQERPGPEGETQYF. The CDR3 DNA is TGTGCCAGCAGCCAAGAGCGCCCGGGGCCGGAGGGAGAGACCCAGTACTTC.

The V and J genes are TRBV27 and TRBJ1-2; D is ambiguous. Per germline, CDR1 MNHEY and CDR2 SMNVEV (reference sequence). Trimming removed 5 bases at V and 7 bases at J, with 11 bases between. This CDR3 region has 12 residues. CDR3 sequence: CASSDGVRGYTF. For the CDR3, the DNA is TGTGCCAGCAGTGATGGTGTGCGTGGCTACACCTTC.

This clone occurred a few times. The rearrangement joins TRBV28 to TRBJ2-7, with D possibly matching TRBD2 (6 bases). The V end was cut by 6 bases, the J end by 5 bases, with 26 bases between. The CDR3 spans 17 residues. Germline loops: CDR1 MDHEN, CDR2 SYDVKM. DNA for the CDR3: TGTGCCAGCAGCTCGAGCCGTCGGACGCGGGACCCGAACGAGCAGTACTTC. Protein product: CASSSSRRTRDPNEQYF.

The V gene is TRBV15, the J gene TRBJ1-5, with D unclear. V dropped 2 bases and J dropped 5 bases, with 13 bases sitting between them. Germline CDR1 LNHNV, CDR2 YYDKDF (reference sequence). The CDR3 is 15 amino acids. The CDR3 loop reads CATSRNEGLYQPQHF. As DNA, the CDR3 is TGTGCCACCAGCAGAAATGAGGGCTTATATCAGCCCCAGCATTTT.

The V call is TRBV28, the J call TRBJ1-2; no definite D call. This CDR3 has 13 residues. Germline V gives CDR1 MDHEN, CDR2 SYDVKM. Trimming left V 8 bases short and J 1 base short, with 11 bases between. CDR3 region: CASSVQYNYGYTF. As DNA, the CDR3 is TGTGCCAGCTCCGTACAATATAACTATGGCTACACCTTC.

This rearrangement joins TRBV3-1 (or the pseudogene TRBV3-2) to TRBJ2-3, with D unresolved. Trimming pared 4 bases from V and 2 bases from J, leaving 10 bases between. CDR3 length equals 14 residues. Germline loops: CDR1 LGHDT, CDR2 YNNKEL (reference sequence). CDR3 coding DNA: TGTGCCAGCAGCCTCTTTTCTCCCACAGATACGCAGTATTTT. Translation gives CASSLFSPTDTQYF.